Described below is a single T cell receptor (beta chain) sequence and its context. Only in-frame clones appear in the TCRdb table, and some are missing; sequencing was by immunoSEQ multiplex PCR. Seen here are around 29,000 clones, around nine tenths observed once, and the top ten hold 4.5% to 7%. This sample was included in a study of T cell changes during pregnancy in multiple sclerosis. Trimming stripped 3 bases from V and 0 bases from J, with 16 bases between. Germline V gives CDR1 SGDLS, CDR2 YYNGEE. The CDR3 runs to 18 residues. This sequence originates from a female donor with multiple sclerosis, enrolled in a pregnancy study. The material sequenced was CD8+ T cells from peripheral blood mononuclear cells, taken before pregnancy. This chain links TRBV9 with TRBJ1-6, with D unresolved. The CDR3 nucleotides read TGTGCCAGCAGCGATAACAAGCGAATGAGCTCCTATAATTCACCCCTCCACTTT. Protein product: CASSDNKRMSSYNSPLHF.